The clone carrying this TCR beta chain was picked up a small number of times. The antigen remains undetermined. These data originate in a study of response to subunit inactivated influenza vaccine. Study-level results: Authors suggested few new T cells are recruited by each seasonal influenza vaccination.

MiXCR, applied by TCRdb to the RT-PCR reads, yields one record per CDR3 protein. The table shows roughly 570,000 distinct CDR3 sequences, with 10% to 15% occurring only once. The CDR3 consists of 16 residues. The specimen comprised PBMCs from blood, sampled 35 to 45 days after vaccination. This TCR was recovered from a man aged 45 to 65 who received an inactivated influenza vaccine. The chain has TRBV21-1 and TRBJ1-5; the listed D gene, TRBD1, was not tested against the DNA. TRBV21-1 is an annotated pseudogene. The CDR3 reads CASSGRQGDCNQPQHF. The CDR3 DNA sequence: TGTGCCAGCAGCGGTAGACAGGGGGATTGCAATCAGCCCCAGCATTTT.